The rows below give T cell receptor beta chains drawn from one sample of a study of blood T cell repertoires in COVID-19. The protocol was immunoSEQ multiplex PCR, while the TCRdb copy is restricted to in-frame clones and leaves out a portion. The sample gives 250,000 or so clones, 85% to 90% of which show up once; about 1.6% is in the top ten. Sequencing input: peripheral blood. These TCRs come from a woman aged 40-49 years who had recovered from COVID-19. The conserved cysteine and the conserved F or W are not part of the CDR3 here.

V gene	J gene	CDR3 protein
TRBV9	TRBJ1-2	ASSASQGGYGYT
TRBV2	TRBJ1-2	ASSGGQQRWNSYT
TRBV7-2	TRBJ2-3	ASSLGPSLTDTQY
TRBV4-3	TRBJ1-1	ASSQDRGRGSPLGAF
TRBV7-9	TRBJ1-1	ASSLSLNTEAF
TRBV19	TRBJ2-1	ASNVGGGVNEQF
TRBV9	TRBJ2-6	ASSGGDGGFGSGANVLT
TRBV4-2	TRBJ1-4	ASSRLAGAHEKLF
TRBV29-1	TRBJ1-1	SVRQDTEAF
TRBV11-2	TRBJ2-2	ASSSRWGGDTGELF
TRBV11-3	TRBJ2-7	ASSLLATSYEQY
TRBV5-1	TRBJ2-7	ASSFGGAYEQY
TRBV5-1	TRBJ1-4	ASSLRAQSNEKLF
TRBV9	TRBJ1-5	ASSVGGGPDQPQH
TRBV7-9	TRBJ1-1	ASSLALSEAF
TRBV19	TRBJ2-7	ASSFPGQGSDEQY
TRBV10-3	TRBJ2-3	AAGRDTQY
TRBV6-2/TRBV6-3	TRBJ1-1	ASSRGRRRDTEAF
TRBV6-5	TRBJ2-3	ASLGGGTDTQY
TRBV2	TRBJ1-6	ASLRTHNSPLH
TRBV2	TRBJ2-2	ASSSTGYRTGELF
TRBV30	TRBJ1-1	AWSEGHPNTEAF
TRBV9	TRBJ2-5	ASSAWDRGGETQY